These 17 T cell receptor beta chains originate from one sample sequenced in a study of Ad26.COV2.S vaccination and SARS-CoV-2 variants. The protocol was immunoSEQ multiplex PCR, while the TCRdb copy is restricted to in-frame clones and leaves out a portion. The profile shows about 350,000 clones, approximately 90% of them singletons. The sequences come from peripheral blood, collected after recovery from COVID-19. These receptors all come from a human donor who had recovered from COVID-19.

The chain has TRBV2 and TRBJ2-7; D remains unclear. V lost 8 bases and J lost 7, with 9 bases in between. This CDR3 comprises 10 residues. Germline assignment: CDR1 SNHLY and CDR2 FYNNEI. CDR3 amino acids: CASAKGEQYF. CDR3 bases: TGTGCCAGCGCGAAGGGAGAGCAGTACTTC.

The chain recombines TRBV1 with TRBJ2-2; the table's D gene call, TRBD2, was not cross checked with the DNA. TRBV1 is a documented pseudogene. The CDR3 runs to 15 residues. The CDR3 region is CTSSRAGGWTGELFF. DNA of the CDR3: TGCACCAGCAGCCGGGCGGGGGGATGGACCGGGGAGCTGTTTTTT.

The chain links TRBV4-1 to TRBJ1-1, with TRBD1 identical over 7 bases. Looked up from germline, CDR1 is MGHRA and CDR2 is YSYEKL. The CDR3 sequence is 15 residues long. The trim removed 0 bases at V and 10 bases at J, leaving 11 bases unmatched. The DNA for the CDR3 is TGCGCCAGCAGCCAAGATGGCGGACAGGCCCGGCGAGCTTTCTTT. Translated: CASSQDGGQARRAFF.

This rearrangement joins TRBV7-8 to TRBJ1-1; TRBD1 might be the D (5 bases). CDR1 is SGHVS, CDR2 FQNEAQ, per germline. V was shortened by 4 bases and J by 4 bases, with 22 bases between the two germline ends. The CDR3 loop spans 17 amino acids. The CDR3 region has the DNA TGTGCCAGCAGCTCCAATCAGGGTTGGAGGGAGGGCACTGAAGCTTTCTTT. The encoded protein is CASSSNQGWREGTEAFF.

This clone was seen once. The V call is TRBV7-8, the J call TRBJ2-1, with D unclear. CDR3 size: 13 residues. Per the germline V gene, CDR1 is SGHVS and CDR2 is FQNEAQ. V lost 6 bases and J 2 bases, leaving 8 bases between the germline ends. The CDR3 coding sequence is TGTGCCAGCAGACCGGCAGCCTACAATGAGCAGTTCTTC. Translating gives CASRPAAYNEQFF.

CDR3 sequence (DNA): TGTGCCAGCGGTCGGGGACAGGGTCGGGAGGATACGCAGTATTTT. Protein sequence: CASGRGQGREDTQYF. This chain links TRBV27 with TRBJ2-3, with 9 bases matching TRBD1. Per the germline V gene, CDR1 is MNHEY and CDR2 is SMNVEV (reference sequence). J was trimmed by 6 bases and V by 8 bases; bases with no gene match: 12. The CDR3 runs 15 residues.

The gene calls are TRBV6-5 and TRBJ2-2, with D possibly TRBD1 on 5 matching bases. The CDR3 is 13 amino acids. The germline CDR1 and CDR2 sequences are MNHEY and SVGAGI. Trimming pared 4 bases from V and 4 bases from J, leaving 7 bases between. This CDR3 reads CASSWTSTGELFF. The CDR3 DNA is TGTGCCAGCAGTTGGACATCCACCGGGGAGCTGTTTTTT.

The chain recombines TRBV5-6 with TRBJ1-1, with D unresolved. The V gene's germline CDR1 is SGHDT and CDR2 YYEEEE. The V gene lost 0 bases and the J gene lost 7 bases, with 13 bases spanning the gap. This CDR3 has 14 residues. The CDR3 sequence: CASSLEVSVNEAFF. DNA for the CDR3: TGTGCCAGCAGCTTGGAAGTGTCTGTAAATGAAGCTTTCTTT.

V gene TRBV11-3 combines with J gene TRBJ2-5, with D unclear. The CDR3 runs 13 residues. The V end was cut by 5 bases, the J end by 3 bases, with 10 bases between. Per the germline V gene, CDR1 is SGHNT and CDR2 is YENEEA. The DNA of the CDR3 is TGTGCCAGCAGCGCGTACACCGAAGAGACCCAGTACTTC. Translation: CASSAYTEETQYF.

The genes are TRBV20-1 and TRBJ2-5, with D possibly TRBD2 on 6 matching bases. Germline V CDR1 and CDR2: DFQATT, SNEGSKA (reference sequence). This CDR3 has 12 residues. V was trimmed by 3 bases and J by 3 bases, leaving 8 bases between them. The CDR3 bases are TGCAGTGCTAGTGGCGGGGAAGAGACCCAGTACTTC. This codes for CSASGGEETQYF.

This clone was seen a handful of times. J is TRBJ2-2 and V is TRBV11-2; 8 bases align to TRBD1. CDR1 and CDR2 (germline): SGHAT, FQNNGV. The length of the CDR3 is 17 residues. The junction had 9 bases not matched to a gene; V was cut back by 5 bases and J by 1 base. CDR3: CASSQVGQGRNTGELFF. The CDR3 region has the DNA TGTGCCAGCAGCCAAGTTGGACAGGGCAGGAACACCGGGGAGCTGTTTTTT.

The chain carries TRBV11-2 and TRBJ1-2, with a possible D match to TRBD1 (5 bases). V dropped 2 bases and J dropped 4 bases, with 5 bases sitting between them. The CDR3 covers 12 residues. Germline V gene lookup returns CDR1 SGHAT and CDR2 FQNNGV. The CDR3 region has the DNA TGTGCCAGCAGCTTACAGGGCTATGGCTACACCTTC. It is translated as CASSLQGYGYTF.

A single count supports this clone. CDR3 region: CASSLAGTPDYTF. The CDR3 DNA reads TGCGCCAGCAGCTTGGCAGGCACTCCAGACTACACCTTC. The chain joins TRBV5-1 to TRBJ1-2; no definite D call. V was shortened by 0 bases and J by 10 bases, with 13 bases between the two germline ends. CDR1 SGHRS and CDR2 YFSETQ come from the germline V gene. CDR3 size: 13 residues.

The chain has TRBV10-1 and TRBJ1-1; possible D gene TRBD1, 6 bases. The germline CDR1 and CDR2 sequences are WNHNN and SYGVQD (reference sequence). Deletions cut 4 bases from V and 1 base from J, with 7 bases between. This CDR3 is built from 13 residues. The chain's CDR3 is CASSAQGNTEAFF. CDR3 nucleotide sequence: TGCGCCAGCAGTGCACAGGGGAACACTGAAGCTTTCTTT.

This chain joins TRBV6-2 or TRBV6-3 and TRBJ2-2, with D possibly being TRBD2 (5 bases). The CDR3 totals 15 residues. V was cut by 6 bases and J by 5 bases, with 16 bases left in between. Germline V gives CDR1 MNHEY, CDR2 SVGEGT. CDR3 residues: CASSHRTVKTGELFF. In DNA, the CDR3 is TGTGCCAGCAGCCATCGGACTGTAAAAACCGGGGAGCTGTTTTTT.

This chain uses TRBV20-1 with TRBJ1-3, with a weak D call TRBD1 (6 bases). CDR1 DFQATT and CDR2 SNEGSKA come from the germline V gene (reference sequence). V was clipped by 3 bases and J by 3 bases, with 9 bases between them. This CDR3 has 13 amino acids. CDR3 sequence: CSASRTDGNTIYF. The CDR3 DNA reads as TGCAGTGCTAGTAGGACAGATGGAAACACCATATATTTT.

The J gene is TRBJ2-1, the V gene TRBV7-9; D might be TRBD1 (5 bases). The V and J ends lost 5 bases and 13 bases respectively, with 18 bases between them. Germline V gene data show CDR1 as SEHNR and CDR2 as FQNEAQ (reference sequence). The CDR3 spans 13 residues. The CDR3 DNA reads TGTGCCAGCAGCCCCCCGGACAAAAAAACCCAGTTCTTC. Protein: CASSPPDKKTQFF.